The entry below describes one TCR beta chain. As handled by the study authors: Estimation of nucleated cell counts relied on the amplification of reference gene primers. Sequencing was performed with immunoSEQ multiplex PCR; in TCRdb, only in-frame clones are kept and a portion is missing. The V and J calls and clone size were taken over from that table, and D and trimming were inferred from the DNA. The repertoire holds about 68,000 clones, with 84% as singletons. In germline, CDR1 is ENHRY, CDR2 SYGVKD. V was pared by 3 bases and J by 10 bases, with 12 bases between. The CDR3 has 12 amino acids. The data are from a study of blood T cell repertoires in COVID-19. Across the study: Sites in the United States, Italy and Spain provided acute and convalescent COVID-19 samples. T cells, B-cell-depleted T cells, or PBMCs provided the cDNA or gDNA that served as material.

The material sequenced was peripheral blood. This TCR came from a man aged 50-60 years with active COVID-19. The chain is built from TRBV10-3 and TRBJ1-1; a weak D match, TRBD1 (5 bases). The CDR3 loop is CAISDSGGPAFF. The DNA for the CDR3 is TGTGCCATCAGTGATTCGGGGGGACCAGCTTTCTTT.